This T cell receptor beta chain was identified during a study of regulatory T cells in long-lasting Graves disease. On the study more broadly: Newly diagnosed Graves' patients took antithyroid drugs under 3 months. Findings and caveats of the study: Newly diagnosed patients had higher TCR diversity than persistent Graves' patients did.

Arm-PCR of CDR3 regions and iRepertoire HTBI primers were used to build TCR beta libraries. Each CDR3 protein is one row after TCRdb ran MiXCR on the multiplex PCR reads. In the table there are approximately 400,000 distinct CDR3 sequences, 12% of which are singletons. Trimming removed 6 bases at V and 8 bases at J, with 11 bases between. The CDR3 spans 12 residues. At least ten counts were recorded for this clonotype. Antigen: not known. Time point described: newly diagnosed GD, antithyroid drugs for less than 3 months. Generation of the TCR library employed RNA extracted from PBMCs. The same sample was also used in a study of T cells in Graves' hyperthyroidism and ophthalmopathy. That publication notes: Hyperthyroidism was newly diagnosed in patients aged 18 to 65 (duration under 2 months).

This chain uses TRBV12-3 or TRBV12-4 with TRBJ2-1, with D possibly TRBD1 on 5 matching bases. This receptor was taken from a woman under 30 with Graves disease. This sample comprised peripheral blood mononuclear cells (PBMCs), obtained at new diagnosis, from a patient treated with antithyroid drugs. The CDR3 DNA is TGTGCCAGCAGAAGCGACAGATATGAGCAGTTCTTC. It yields the protein CASRSDRYEQFF.